The 19 T cell receptor beta chains below come from one sample, sequenced in a study of technical replicates of blood from a handful of donors. TCRdb keeps only in-frame clones here, not all; method: immunoSEQ multiplex PCR. The sample has over 85,000 clones, about 94% seen once. Sequenced sample: T cells isolated from PBMCs. The receptors derive from a human donor in good health.

This sequence joins TRBV11-2 and TRBJ2-1; D perhaps matches TRBD1 (5 bases). CDR1 and CDR2 from the germline V gene are SGHAT and FQNNGV. This CDR3 region has 13 residues. The germline V and J ends were trimmed by 4 bases and 8 bases, with 12 bases remaining between them. CDR3 amino acids: CASSSGLWDEQFF. The DNA for the CDR3 is TGTGCCAGCAGCTCAGGGCTTTGGGATGAGCAGTTCTTC.

In DNA form, the CDR3 reads TGTGCCTGGAGTTTGGCGGGAGGGCCTCGGAGCACAGATACGCAGTATTTT. It translates to CAWSLAGGPRSTDTQYF. The gene calls are TRBV30 and TRBJ2-3; 9 bases fit TRBD2. The CDR3 contains 17 residues. The V segment lost 2 bases and the J segment 0 bases; nucleotides outside the gene matches: 9. CDR1 and CDR2 from the germline V gene are GTSNPN and SVGIG (reference sequence).

The chain recombines TRBV6-5 with TRBJ2-3; TRBD1 matches 8 bases. Losses at the gene ends were 2 bases for V and 2 bases for J; bases not matched to a gene: 6. Looked up from germline, CDR1 is MNHEY and CDR2 is SVGAGI. The CDR3 is 16 residues long. CDR3 protein: CASSYDRDRPTDTQYF. The CDR3 nucleotides read TGTGCCAGCAGTTACGATAGGGACAGGCCCACAGATACGCAGTATTTT.

V gene TRBV6-5 combines with J gene TRBJ2-2; TRBD2 matches at 8 bases. The CDR3 is made up of 14 amino acids. Germline-derived CDR1 and CDR2 are MNHEY and SVGAGI. V trimming: 2 bases; J trimming: 13 bases; junction bases outside the gene matches: 9. CDR3 bases: TGTGCCAGCAGTTACCTCCTAGCGGGCACTGTGCTGTTTTTT. Its protein is CASSYLLAGTVLFF.

The chain joins TRBV4-2 to TRBJ1-2; 9 bases match TRBD1. This CDR3 spans 15 amino acids. Germline V gives CDR1 LGHNA, CDR2 YNFKEQ. After removal of 3 bases from V and 3 bases from J, the junction contained 5 bases not matched to a gene. The CDR3 spells CASSHRDRDDYGYTF. In DNA, the CDR3 is TGTGCCAGCAGCCACCGGGACAGGGATGACTATGGCTACACCTTC.

The chain combines TRBV7-9 with TRBJ2-7; no definite D call. Germline V CDR1 and CDR2: SEHNR, FQNEAQ (reference sequence). The CDR3 is 12 residues long. Between the trimmed V and J ends, which lost 0 bases and 6 bases, there was a span of 6 bases. The CDR3 DNA reads TGTGCCAGCAGCTTAGCAGCTCTCGAGCAGTACTTC. Amino acid sequence: CASSLAALEQYF.

V and J are TRBV28 and TRBJ2-1; tentative D call: TRBD1 (6 bases). The CDR3 covers 11 residues. The V end lost 3 bases, the J end lost 14 bases, and 11 bases lay between the germline ends. Germline CDR1 is MDHEN and CDR2 is SYDVKM. This CDR3 is CASSLGAWEFF. The CDR3, as DNA: TGTGCCAGCAGTTTGGGGGCGTGGGAGTTCTTC.

The chain uses TRBV5-4 and TRBJ2-7; 7 nucleotides match TRBD1. The germline V gene encodes CDR1 SGHNT and CDR2 YYREEE (reference sequence). Trimming cost V 2 bases and J 3 bases; bases outside gene matches: 8. This CDR3 has 15 amino acids. The CDR3 reads CASSFGSGTVYEQYF. In DNA, the CDR3 is TGTGCCAGCAGCTTTGGTTCCGGGACAGTCTACGAGCAGTACTTC.

This chain joins TRBV5-4 and TRBJ2-7; a weak D match, TRBD1 (6 bases). V was shortened by 2 bases and J by 4 bases, with 13 bases between the two germline ends. This CDR3 comprises 14 residues. Germline-derived CDR1 and CDR2 are SGHNT and YYREEE (reference sequence). The CDR3: CASSLAKQGYEQYF. DNA of the CDR3: TGTGCCAGCAGCTTAGCCAAACAGGGTTACGAGCAGTACTTC.

This chain uses TRBV7-9 with TRBJ2-5; TRBD2 agrees at 7 bases. The CDR3 consists of 15 residues. Germline lookup yields CDR1 SEHNR and CDR2 FQNEAQ (reference sequence). J lost 2 bases, V lost 2 bases, and 5 bases had no gene match. The CDR3 region has the DNA TGTGCCAGCAGCTTATGGGATAGCGGGCAAGAGACCCAGTACTTC. It specifies CASSLWDSGQETQYF.

This chain joins TRBV30 and TRBJ2-7; TRBD2 aligns across 7 bases. CDR1 GTSNPN and CDR2 SVGIG come from the germline V gene (reference sequence). There are 13 residues in the CDR3. V was clipped by 3 bases and J by 4 bases; unmatched bases: 6. CDR3 DNA: TGTGCCTGGAGGGGGGGAGGGCCTTACGAGCAGTACTTC. It translates to CAWRGGGPYEQYF.

The chain is built from TRBV15 and TRBJ2-2; no clear D. Germline CDR1 reads LNHNV; CDR2 reads YYDKDF (reference sequence). The CDR3 is 13 residues long. The V end lost 1 base, the J end lost 8 bases, and 8 bases lay between the germline ends. The CDR3 spells CATSRVYQGELFF. DNA of the CDR3: TGTGCCACCAGCAGAGTCTACCAAGGGGAGCTGTTTTTT. The full variable domain, its missing parts supplied by reference TRBV15 and TRBJ2-2, is DAMVIQNPRYQVTQFGKPVTLSCSQTLNHNVMYWYQQKSSQAPKLLFHYYDKDFNNEADTPDNFQSRRPNTSFCFLDIRSPGLGDTAMYLCATSRVYQGELFFGEGSRLTVL.

The chain has TRBV28 and TRBJ2-7; possibly TRBD1 for D (5 bases). The CDR3 extends over 14 amino acids. Looked up from germline, CDR1 is MDHEN and CDR2 is SYDVKM. V was clipped by 3 bases and J by 0 bases, with 9 bases between them. The CDR3 is CASSFRGASYEQYF. CDR3 DNA sequence: TGTGCCAGCAGTTTTAGGGGTGCCTCCTACGAGCAGTACTTC.

V gene TRBV30 combines with J gene TRBJ2-5, with 9 nucleotides matching TRBD1. From germline, CDR1 is GTSNPN and CDR2 SVGIG (reference sequence). The CDR3 extends over 12 amino acids. V lost 6 bases and J lost 8; bases outside the gene matches: 7. Here the CDR3 DNA reads TGTGCCTGTGGACAGGGGCTTAAAACCCAGTACTTC. Encoded protein: CACGQGLKTQYF.

The chain employs TRBV28 and TRBJ1-2, with 8 bases matching TRBD1. The V and J ends lost 1 base and 8 bases, in that order; junction bases with no gene match: 0. Germline CDR1 and CDR2: MDHEN and SYDVKM. The CDR3 sequence is 12 residues long. In DNA, the CDR3 is TGTGCCAGCAGTTTATCAGGGGGCGGCTACACCTTC. This translates into CASSLSGGGYTF.

The rearrangement joins TRBV6-5 to TRBJ2-3; a weak D match, TRBD2 (5 bases). Trimming removed 0 bases from V and 5 bases from J, with 12 bases in between. CDR3 size: 15 residues. The germline CDR1 and CDR2 sequences are MNHEY and SVGAGI. As DNA, the CDR3 is TGTGCCAGCAGTTACTCGATCGGGGTGGGAGATACGCAGTATTTT. Its translation is CASSYSIGVGDTQYF.

This chain connects TRBV5-1 to TRBJ2-1; D may be TRBD2 (5 bases). The CDR3 runs to 17 residues. The ends were cut back, 2 bases at V and 0 bases at J, with 15 bases in the middle. CDR1 is SGHRS and CDR2 is YFSETQ in the germline V gene. CDR3 bases: TGCGCCAGCAGCTTCTTGATCGGGAAGAGCTCCTACAATGAGCAGTTCTTC. Encoded protein: CASSFLIGKSSYNEQFF.

This rearrangement joins TRBV28 to TRBJ1-4, with D possibly matching TRBD1 (5 bases). Germline CDR1 is MDHEN and CDR2 is SYDVKM. This CDR3 spans 15 amino acids. V was cut by 7 bases and J by 1 base, with 13 bases left in between. CDR3 sequence: CASTIAGETNEKLFF. CDR3 nucleotide sequence: TGTGCCAGCACCATAGCGGGGGAAACTAATGAAAAACTGTTTTTT. Drawing the rest from reference TRBV28 and TRBJ1-4, the complete variable domain is DVKVTQSSRYLVKRTGEKVFLECVQDMDHENMFWYRQDPGLGLRLIYFSYDVKMKEKGDIPEGYSVSREKKERFSLILESASTNQTSMYLCASTIAGETNEKLFFGSGTQLSVL.

V gene TRBV5-5 combines with J gene TRBJ2-1; 8 nucleotides align to TRBD2. V lost 0 bases, J lost 10 bases, and 6 bases stayed unmatched. The CDR3 length is 14 residues. Germline V CDR1 and CDR2: SGHKS, YYEKEE (reference sequence). CDR3: CASSLVLAGLEQFF. The DNA for the CDR3 is TGTGCCAGCAGCTTGGTCCTAGCGGGTTTGGAGCAGTTCTTC.